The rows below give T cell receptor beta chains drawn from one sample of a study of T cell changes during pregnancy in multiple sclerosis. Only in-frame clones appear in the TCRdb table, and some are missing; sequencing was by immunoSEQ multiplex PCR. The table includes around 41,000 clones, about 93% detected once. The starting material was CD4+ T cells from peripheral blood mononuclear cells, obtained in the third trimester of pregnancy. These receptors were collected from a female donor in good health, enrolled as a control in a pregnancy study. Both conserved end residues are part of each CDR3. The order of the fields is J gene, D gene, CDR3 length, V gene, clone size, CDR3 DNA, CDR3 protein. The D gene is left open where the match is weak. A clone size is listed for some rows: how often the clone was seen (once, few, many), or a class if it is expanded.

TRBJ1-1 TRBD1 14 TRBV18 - TGTGCCAGCTCAGCGGGACAGGCGAACACTGAAGCTTTCTTT CASSAGQANTEAFF
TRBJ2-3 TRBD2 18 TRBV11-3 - TGTGCCAGCAGCTTAGTTGGGACTAGCGGGAGGGCAGGGGAGACGCAGTATTTT CASSLVGTSGRAGETQYF
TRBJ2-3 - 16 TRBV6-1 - TGTGCCAGCAGTGATTCGGGACTGGAGTTCACAGATACGCAGTATTTT CASSDSGLEFTDTQYF
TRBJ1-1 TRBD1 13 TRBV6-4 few TGTGCCAGCAGGACGGACAGGGAGATTGAAGCTTTCTTT CASRTDREIEAFF
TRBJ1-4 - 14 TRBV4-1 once TGCGCCAGCAGCCAGCAACAGGGAAGAGAAAAACTGTTTTTT CASSQQQGREKLFF
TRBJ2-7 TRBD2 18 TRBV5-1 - TGCGCCAGCAGCTTGGAGGGTGGGGGACTAGCGGGGGCCTACGAGCAGTACTTC CASSLEGGGLAGAYEQYF
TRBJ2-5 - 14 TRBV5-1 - TGCGCCAGCAGCCCAGGACAGCACGGGGAGACCCAGTACTTC CASSPGQHGETQYF
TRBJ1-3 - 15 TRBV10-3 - TGTGCCATCAGTGATCCAGGCGCCTCTGGAAACACCATATATTTT CAISDPGASGNTIYF
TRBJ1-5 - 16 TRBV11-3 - TGTGCCAGCAGCTCCCCGGGGGTTGAGGTTGGCCAGCCCCAGCATTTT CASSSPGVEVGQPQHF
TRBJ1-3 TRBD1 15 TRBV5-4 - TGTGCCAGCAGCATTCGACAGGGGGCTGGAAACACCATATATTTT CASSIRQGAGNTIYF
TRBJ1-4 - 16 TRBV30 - TGTGCCTGGACAGCAGGGTCAGGGTCAACTAATGAAAAACTGTTTTTT CAWTAGSGSTNEKLFF
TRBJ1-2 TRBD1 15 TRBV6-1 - TGTGCCAGCAGTCTACCGAGGGGGCAGAACTATGGCTACACCTTC CASSLPRGQNYGYTF
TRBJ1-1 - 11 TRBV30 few TGTGCCTGGAGACGGTGGACTGAAGCTTTCTTT CAWRRWTEAFF
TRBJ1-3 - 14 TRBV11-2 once TGTGCCAGCCAGGTGACAGTCTCTGGAAACACCATATATTTT CASQVTVSGNTIYF
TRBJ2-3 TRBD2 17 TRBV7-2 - TGTGCCAGCAGCTACACTCCCGGACTAGCCCAAACAGATACGCAGTATTTT CASSYTPGLAQTDTQYF
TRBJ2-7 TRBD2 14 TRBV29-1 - TGCAGCGTTGATTCGGGACTAGCGGGAGTCGAGCAGTACTTC CSVDSGLAGVEQYF
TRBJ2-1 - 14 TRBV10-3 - TGTGCCATCAGTGGTAGTCTAGGTAACAATGAGCAGTTCTTC CAISGSLGNNEQFF
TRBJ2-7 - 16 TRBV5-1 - TGCGCCAGCAGCTTGGGTCCCCTCTCGGTAGTCTACGAGCAGTACTTC CASSLGPLSVVYEQYF
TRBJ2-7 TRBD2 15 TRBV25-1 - TGTGCCAGCAGTGCCCCGGGACTAGCTAGCTACGAGCAGTACTTC CASSAPGLASYEQYF
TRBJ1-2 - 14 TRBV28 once TGTGCCAGCAGTTCAACAGGGTTTAACTATGGCTACACCTTC CASSSTGFNYGYTF
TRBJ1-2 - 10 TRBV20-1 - TGCAGTGCGCGGCTTCGCCGGGTCTTCTTC CSARLRRVFF
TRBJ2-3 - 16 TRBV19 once TGTGCCAGTAGTATTCCCGACGGAGGGAGCACAGATACGCAGTATTTT CASSIPDGGSTDTQYF
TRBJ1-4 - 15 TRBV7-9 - TGTGCCAGCAGCCAGGGGCAGGGGAGAAAGGAAAAACTGTTTTTT CASSQGQGRKEKLFF